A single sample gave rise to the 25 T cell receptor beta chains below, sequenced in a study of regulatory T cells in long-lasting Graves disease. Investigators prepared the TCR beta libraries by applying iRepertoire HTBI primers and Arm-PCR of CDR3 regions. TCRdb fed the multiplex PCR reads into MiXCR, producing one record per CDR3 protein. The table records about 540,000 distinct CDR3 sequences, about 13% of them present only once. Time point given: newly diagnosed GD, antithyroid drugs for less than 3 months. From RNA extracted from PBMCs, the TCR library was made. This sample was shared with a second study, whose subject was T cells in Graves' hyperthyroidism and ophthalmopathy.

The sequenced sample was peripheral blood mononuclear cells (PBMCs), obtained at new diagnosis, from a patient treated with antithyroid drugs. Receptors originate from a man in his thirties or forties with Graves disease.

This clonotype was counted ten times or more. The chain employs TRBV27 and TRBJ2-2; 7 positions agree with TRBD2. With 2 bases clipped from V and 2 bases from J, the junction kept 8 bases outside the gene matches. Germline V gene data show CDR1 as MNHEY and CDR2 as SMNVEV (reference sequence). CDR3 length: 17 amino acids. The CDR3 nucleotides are TGTGCCAGCAGTTTAGAGGGAGGGCCATCTAACACCGGGGAGCTGTTTTTT. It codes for CASSLEGGPSNTGELFF.

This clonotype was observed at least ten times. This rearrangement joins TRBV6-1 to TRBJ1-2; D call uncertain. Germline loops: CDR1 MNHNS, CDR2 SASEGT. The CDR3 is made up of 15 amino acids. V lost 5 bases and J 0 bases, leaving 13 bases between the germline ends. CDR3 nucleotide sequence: TGTGCCAGCAGTCCATCGCCTGACCCTAACTATGGCTACACCTTC. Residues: CASSPSPDPNYGYTF.

The CDR3 DNA is TGTGCCAGCAGCACATCACGGGGGACATACAATGAGCAGTTCTTC. Translated, it gives CASSTSRGTYNEQFF. This sequence joins TRBV11-2 and TRBJ2-1; perhaps D is TRBD1 or TRBD2 (6 bases each). Trimming pared 5 bases from V and 4 bases from J, leaving 15 bases between. The length of the CDR3 is 15 residues. Per germline, CDR1 SGHAT and CDR2 FQNNGV.

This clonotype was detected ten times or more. The CDR3 spells CATPSGPYGYTF. In nucleotides, the CDR3 is TGTGCCACCCCTTCGGGGCCCTATGGCTACACCTTC. This chain uses TRBV2 with TRBJ1-2; D might be TRBD1 (5 bases). V was trimmed by 10 bases and J by 4 bases, leaving 13 bases between them. The CDR3 runs to 12 residues. Germline assignment: CDR1 SNHLY and CDR2 FYNNEI. The complete variable domain, with remaining parts taken from reference TRBV2 and TRBJ1-2, reads EPEVTQTPSHQVTQMGQEVILRCVPISNHLYFYWYRQILGQKVEFLVSFYNNEISEKSEIFDDQFSVERPDGSNFTLKIRSTKLEDSAMYFCATPSGPYGYTFGSGTRLTVV.

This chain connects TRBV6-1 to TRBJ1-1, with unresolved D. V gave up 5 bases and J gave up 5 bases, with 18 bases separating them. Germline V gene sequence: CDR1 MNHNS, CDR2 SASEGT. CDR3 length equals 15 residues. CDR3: CASSQPGGYRTEAFF. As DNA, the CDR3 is TGTGCCAGCAGTCAACCCGGAGGGTATCGGACTGAAGCTTTCTTT.

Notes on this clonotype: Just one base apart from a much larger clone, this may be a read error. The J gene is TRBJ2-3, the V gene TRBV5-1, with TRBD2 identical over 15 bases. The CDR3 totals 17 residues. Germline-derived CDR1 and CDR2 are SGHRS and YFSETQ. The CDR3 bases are TGCGCCGGCAGTTTCGGGACTAGCGGGAGGAGCACAGATACGCAGTATTTT. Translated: CAGSFGTSGRSTDTQYF.

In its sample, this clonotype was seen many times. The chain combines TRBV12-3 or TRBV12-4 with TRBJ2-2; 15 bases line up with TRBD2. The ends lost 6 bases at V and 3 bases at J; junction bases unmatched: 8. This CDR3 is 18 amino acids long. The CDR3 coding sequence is TGTGCCAGCAGAGGACTAGCGGGAGGGCGACGGGACACCGGGGAGCTGTTTTTT. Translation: CASRGLAGGRRDTGELFF.

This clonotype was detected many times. The CDR3 here is CSVEERYQETQYF. Written as DNA, the CDR3 is TGCAGCGTTGAAGAAAGGTACCAAGAGACCCAGTACTTC. The chain uses TRBV29-1 and TRBJ2-5; D not certain. The CDR3 is 13 residues long. CDR1 and CDR2 from the germline V gene are SQVTM and ANQGSEA. Trimming removed 0 bases from V and 0 bases from J, with 5 bases in between.

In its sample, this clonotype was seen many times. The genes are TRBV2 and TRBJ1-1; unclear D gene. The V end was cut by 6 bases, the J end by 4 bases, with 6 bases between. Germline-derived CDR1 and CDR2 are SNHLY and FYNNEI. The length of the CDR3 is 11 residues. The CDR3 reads CASRVGTEAFF. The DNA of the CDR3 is TGTGCCAGCAGGGTAGGCACTGAAGCTTTCTTT.

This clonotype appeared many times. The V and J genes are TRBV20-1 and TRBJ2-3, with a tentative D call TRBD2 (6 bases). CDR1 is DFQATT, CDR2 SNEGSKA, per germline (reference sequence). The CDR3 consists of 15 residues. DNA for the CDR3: TGCAGCGTAATGCTGGAGGGACTTAGCACAGATACGCAGTATTTT. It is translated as CSVMLEGLSTDTQYF.

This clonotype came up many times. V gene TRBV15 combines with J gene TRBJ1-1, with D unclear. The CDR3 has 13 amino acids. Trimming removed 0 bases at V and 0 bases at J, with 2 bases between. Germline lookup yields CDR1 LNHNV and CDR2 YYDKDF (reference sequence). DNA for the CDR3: TGTGCCACCAGCAGAGAAGTGAACACTGAAGCTTTCTTT. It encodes CATSREVNTEAFF.

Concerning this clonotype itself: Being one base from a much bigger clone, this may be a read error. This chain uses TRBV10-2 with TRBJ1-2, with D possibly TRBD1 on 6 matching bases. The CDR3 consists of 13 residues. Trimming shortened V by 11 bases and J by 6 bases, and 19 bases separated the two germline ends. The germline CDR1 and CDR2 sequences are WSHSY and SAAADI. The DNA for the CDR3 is TGCGCCGGTAGGGGGTTTGGACTGAATGGCTACACCTTC. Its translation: CAGRGFGLNGYTF.

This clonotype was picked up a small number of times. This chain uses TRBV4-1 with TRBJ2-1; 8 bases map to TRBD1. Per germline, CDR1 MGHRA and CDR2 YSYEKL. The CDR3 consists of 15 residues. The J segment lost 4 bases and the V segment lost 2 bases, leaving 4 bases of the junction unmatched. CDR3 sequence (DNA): TGCGCCAGCAGCCAACCGGACAGGGCGTACAATGAGCAGTTCTTC. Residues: CASSQPDRAYNEQFF.

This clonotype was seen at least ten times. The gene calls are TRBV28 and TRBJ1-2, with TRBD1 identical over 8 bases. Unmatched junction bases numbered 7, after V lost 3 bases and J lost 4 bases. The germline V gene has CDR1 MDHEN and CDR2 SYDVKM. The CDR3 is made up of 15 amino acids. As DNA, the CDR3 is TGTGCCAGCAGTTTCAGCCAGGGGGCTCTCTATGGCTACACCTTC. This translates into CASSFSQGALYGYTF.

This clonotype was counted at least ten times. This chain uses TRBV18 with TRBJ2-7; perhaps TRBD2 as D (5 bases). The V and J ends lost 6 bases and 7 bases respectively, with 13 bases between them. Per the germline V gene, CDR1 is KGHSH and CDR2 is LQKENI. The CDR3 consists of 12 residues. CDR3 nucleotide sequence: TGTGCCAGCTCCGGGGAAGAATGGGAGCAGTACTTC. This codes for CASSGEEWEQYF.

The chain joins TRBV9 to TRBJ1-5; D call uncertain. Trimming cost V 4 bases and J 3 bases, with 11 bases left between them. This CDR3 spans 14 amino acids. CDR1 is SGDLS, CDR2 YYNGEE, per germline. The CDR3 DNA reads TGTGCCAGCAGCAGCCCAACAGCCAATCAGCCCCAGCATTTT. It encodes CASSSPTANQPQHF.

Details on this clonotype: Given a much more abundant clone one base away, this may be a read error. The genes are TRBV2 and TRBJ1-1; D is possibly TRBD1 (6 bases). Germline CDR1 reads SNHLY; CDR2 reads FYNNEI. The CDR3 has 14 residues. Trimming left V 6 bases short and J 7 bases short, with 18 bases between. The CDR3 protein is CASRGGRAEDEAFF. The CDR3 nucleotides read TGTGCCAGCAGGGGGGGCAGAGCCGAGGATGAAGCTTTCTTT.

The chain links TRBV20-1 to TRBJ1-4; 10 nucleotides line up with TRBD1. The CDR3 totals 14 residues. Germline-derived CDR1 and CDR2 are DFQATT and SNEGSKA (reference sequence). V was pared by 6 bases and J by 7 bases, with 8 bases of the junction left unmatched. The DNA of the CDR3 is TGCAGTGCCCGCCCGGGACAGGGGAGTGAAAAACTGTTTTTT. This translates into CSARPGQGSEKLFF.

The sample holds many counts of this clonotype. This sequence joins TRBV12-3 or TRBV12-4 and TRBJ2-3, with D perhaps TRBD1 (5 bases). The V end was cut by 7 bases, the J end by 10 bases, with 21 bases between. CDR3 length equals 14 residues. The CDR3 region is CASIMQGIGLPQYF. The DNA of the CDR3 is TGTGCCAGCATCATGCAGGGAATCGGGTTGCCGCAGTATTTT.

The CDR3 is CASSENPVGQRIEAFF. CDR3 coding DNA: TGTGCCAGCAGTGAAAACCCCGTGGGGCAGCGCATAGAAGCTTTCTTT. The chain recombines TRBV6-1 with TRBJ1-1, with a possible D match to TRBD1 (5 bases). The length of the CDR3 is 16 residues. With 2 bases removed from V and 8 bases from J, the gap between germline ends came to 21 bases. Germline loops: CDR1 MNHNS, CDR2 SASEGT.

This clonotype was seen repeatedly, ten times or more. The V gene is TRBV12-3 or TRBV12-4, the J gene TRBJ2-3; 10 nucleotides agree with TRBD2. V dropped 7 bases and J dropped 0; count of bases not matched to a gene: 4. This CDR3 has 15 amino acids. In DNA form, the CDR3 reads TGTGCCAGCACTATGACTAGCGGGAGCACAGATACGCAGTATTTT. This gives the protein CASTMTSGSTDTQYF.

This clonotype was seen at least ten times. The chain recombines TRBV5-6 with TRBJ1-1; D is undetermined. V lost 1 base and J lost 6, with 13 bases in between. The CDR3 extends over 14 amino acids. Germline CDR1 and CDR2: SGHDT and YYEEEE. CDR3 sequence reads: CASSLRGLIAEAFF. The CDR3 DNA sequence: TGTGCCAGCAGCTTGAGAGGGTTAATCGCTGAAGCTTTCTTT. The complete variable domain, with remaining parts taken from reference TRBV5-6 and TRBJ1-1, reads DAGVTQSPTHLIKTRGQQVTLRCSPKSGHDTVSWYQQALGQGPQFIFQYYEEEERQRGNFPDRFSGHQFPNYSSELNVNALLLGDSALYLCASSLRGLIAEAFFGQGTRLTVV.

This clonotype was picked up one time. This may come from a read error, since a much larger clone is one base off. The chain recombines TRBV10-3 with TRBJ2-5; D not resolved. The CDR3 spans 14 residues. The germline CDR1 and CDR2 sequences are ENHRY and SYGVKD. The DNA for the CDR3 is TGTGCCATCACCGAACTGTTACACCAAGAGACCAAGTACTTC. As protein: CAITELLHQETKYF.

CDR3 sequence (DNA): TGCGCCAGCAGCCGTCCGGGGAGCCTCGTGAGGGGGGGAAACACTGAAGCTTTCTTT. Its protein product is CASSRPGSLVRGGNTEAFF. The chain couples TRBV4-1 to TRBJ1-1; perhaps TRBD1 as D (6 bases). V lost 4 bases and J lost 2, with 26 bases in between. CDR1 MGHRA and CDR2 YSYEKL come from the germline V gene. This CDR3 region has 19 residues.

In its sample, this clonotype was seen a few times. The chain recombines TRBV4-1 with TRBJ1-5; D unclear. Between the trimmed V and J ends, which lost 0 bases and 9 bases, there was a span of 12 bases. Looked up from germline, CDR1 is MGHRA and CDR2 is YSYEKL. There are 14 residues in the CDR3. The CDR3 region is CASSQETGNAPQHF. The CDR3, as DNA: TGCGCCAGCAGCCAAGAAACGGGGAACGCGCCCCAGCATTTT.